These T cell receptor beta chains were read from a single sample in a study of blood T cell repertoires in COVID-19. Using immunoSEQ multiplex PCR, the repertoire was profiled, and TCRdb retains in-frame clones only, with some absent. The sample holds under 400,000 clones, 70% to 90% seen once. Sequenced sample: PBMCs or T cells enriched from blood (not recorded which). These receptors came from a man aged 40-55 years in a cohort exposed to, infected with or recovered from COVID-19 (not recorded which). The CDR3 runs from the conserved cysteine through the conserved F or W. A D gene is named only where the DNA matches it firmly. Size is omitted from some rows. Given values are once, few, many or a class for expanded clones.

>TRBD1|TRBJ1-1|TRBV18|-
TGTGCCAGCTCAATACGACAGGGCAGGGGGAACACTGAAGCTTTCTTT
CASSIRQGRGNTEAFF
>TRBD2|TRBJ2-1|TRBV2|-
TGTGCCAGCAGTGAAACTAGCGGGAGGCGTAATGAGCAGTTCTTC
CASSETSGRRNEQFF
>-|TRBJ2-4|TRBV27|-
TGTGCCAGCAGTTTTGCGGTAGCCAAAAACATTCAGTACTTC
CASSFAVAKNIQYF
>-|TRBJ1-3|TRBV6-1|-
TGTGCCAGCAGTGAAAGAGGGCCCAACTCTGGAAACACCATATATTTT
CASSERGPNSGNTIYF
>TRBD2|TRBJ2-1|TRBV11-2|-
TGTGCCAGCAGCGATCCTCGGACTAGCGGGAGGGTACCCTACAATGAGCAGTTCTTC
CASSDPRTSGRVPYNEQFF
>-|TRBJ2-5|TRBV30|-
TGTGCCTGGAGTTATAGAGAAGAGACCCAGTACTTC
CAWSYREETQYF
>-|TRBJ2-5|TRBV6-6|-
TGTGCCAGCTTCTCTCAAGAGACCCAGTACTTC
CASFSQETQYF
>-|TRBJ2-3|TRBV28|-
TGTGCCAGCCAAGCCCCGCCGGATACGCAGTATTTT
CASQAPPDTQYF
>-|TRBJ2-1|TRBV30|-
TGTGCCTGGAGTAAGAGGGAGTCCTACAATGAGCAGTTCTTC
CAWSKRESYNEQFF
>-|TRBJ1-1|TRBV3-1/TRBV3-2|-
TGTGCCAGCAGCCAGGGGGGGAGGGACCGAGCTTTCTTT
CASSQGGRDRAFF
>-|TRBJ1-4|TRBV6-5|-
TGTGCCAGCAGCAGGGATTTGGGTAATGAAAAACTGTTTTTT
CASSRDLGNEKLFF
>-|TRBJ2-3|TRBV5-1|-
TGCGCCAGCAGCGAAGGCGGTCTTAACGCAGATACGCAGTATTTT
CASSEGGLNADTQYF
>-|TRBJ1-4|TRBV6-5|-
TGTGCCACGCGTGCAGGGTTCGGGTTGGAAAAACTGTTTTTT
CATRAGFGLEKLFF
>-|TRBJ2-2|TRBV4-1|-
TGCGCCAGCAGCCGATCCAAAACCCCAGGAACCGGGGAGCTGTTTTTT
CASSRSKTPGTGELFF
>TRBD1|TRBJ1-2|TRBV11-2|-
TGTGCCAGCAGCTCACCAACAGGGGGGAACTATGGCTACACCTTC
CASSSPTGGNYGYTF
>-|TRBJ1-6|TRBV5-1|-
TGCGCCAGCAGCTTGGACAGTCCAAGAAGGTCACCCCTCCACTTT
CASSLDSPRRSPLHF
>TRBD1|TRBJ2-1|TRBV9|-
TGTGCCAGCAGCGTAGGGGACAGGTCCTACAATGAGCAGTTCTTC
CASSVGDRSYNEQFF
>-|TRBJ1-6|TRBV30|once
TGTGCCTGGAGTAGCCAGGGTGGTGGTTTCCTCCACTTT
CAWSSQGGGFLHF
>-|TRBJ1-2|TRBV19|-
TGTGCCAGTAGTACACCTTACGTAGCTAACTATGGCTACACCTTC
CASSTPYVANYGYTF
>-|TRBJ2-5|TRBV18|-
TGTGCCAGCTCACCTCGCGATGGAGAGACCCAGTACTTC
CASSPRDGETQYF
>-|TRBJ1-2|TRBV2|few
TGTGCCAGCAGTGAAGGGGGGCGCGGATATGGCTACACCTTC
CASSEGGRGYGYTF
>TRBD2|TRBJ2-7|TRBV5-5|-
TGTGCCAGCACCACACTAGCGGGAGGGCCCTACGAGCAGTACTTC
CASTTLAGGPYEQYF
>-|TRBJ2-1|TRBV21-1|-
TGTGCCAGCAGCAAAGATAAAGCGGGAGGGCCGGTATTTGGGGCTAATGAGCAGTTCTTC
CASSKDKAGGPVFGANEQFF
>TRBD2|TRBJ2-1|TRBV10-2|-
TGCGCCAGCAGTGAGTCGGGCGGGAGGCCATACAATGAGCAGTTCTTC
CASSESGGRPYNEQFF
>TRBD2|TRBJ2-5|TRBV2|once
TGTGCCAGCAGTGAAATTCTAGCGGGAAGGGAGACCCAGTACTTC
CASSEILAGRETQYF
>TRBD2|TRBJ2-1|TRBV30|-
TGTGCCTGGAGTGTACAGGTGGGAGCGGGGGAGCAGTTCTTC
CAWSVQVGAGEQFF
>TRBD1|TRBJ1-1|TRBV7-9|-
TGTGCCAGCAGCGAGACACAGGGGATGAACACTGAAGCTTTCTTT
CASSETQGMNTEAFF
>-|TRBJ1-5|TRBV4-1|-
TGCGCCAGCAGCCAACGACAGTCTGGCAATCAGCCCCAGCATTTT
CASSQRQSGNQPQHF
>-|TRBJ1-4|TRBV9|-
TGTGCCAGCAGCGCCCCGGGACACCTTAATGAAAAACTGTTTTTT
CASSAPGHLNEKLFF
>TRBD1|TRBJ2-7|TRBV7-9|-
TGTGCCAGCAGCTTCGGGACAGGGTTTGAGCAGTACTTC
CASSFGTGFEQYF
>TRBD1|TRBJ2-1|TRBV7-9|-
TGTGCCAGCAGCCTACGAGGACAGGGAACCTACAATGAGCAGTTCTTC
CASSLRGQGTYNEQFF
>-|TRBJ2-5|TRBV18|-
TGTGCCAGCTCACCAAGGAGCGGACAAGAGACCCAGTACTTC
CASSPRSGQETQYF
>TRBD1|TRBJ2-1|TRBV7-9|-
TGTGCCAGCAGCCCCGTGACAGGGATCAACAATGAGCAGTTCTTC
CASSPVTGINNEQFF
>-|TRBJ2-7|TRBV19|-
TGTGCCAGTAGTACCAGCGCAGCCTACGAGCAGTACTTC
CASSTSAAYEQYF
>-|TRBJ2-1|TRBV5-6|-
TGTGCCAGCCGACTACGCAATGAGCAGTTCTTC
CASRLRNEQFF
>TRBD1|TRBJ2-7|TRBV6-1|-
TGTGCCAGCAGTGAGGGGTGGACAGGGAGCTACGAGCAGTACTTC
CASSEGWTGSYEQYF
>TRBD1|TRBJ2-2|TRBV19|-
TGTGCCAGTTCTGACGGGACAGGGGGGACCGGGGAGCTGTTTTTT
CASSDGTGGTGELFF
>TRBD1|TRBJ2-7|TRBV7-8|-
TGTGCCAGCAGCCCTACCGGGACAGGTTACTACGAGCAGTACTTC
CASSPTGTGYYEQYF
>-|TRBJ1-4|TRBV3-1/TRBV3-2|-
TGTGCCAGCAGCGCCCGAGGAGGGACAACTAATGAAAAACTGTTTTTT
CASSARGGTTNEKLFF
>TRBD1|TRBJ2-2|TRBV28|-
TGTGCCAGCAGGCCAGGGGGAACCGGGGAGCTGTTTTTT
CASRPGGTGELFF
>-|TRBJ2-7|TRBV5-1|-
TGCGCCAGCAGCTTGGAAAGAGGGTCACCCTACGAGCAGTACTTC
CASSLERGSPYEQYF
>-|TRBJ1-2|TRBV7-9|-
TGTGCCAGCAGCTTCGACAGCAACTATGGCTACACCTTC
CASSFDSNYGYTF
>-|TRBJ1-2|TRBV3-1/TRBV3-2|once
TGTGCCAGCAGCCTTCCAGGGGTTGCCTATGGCTACACCTTC
CASSLPGVAYGYTF
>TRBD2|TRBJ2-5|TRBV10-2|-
TGCGCCAGCAGTGAGTCACTAGCGGGAGAGACCCAGTACTTC
CASSESLAGETQYF
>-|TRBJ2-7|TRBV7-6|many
TGTGCCTCTTCAGGGGGGCACGAGCAGTACTTC
CASSGGHEQYF
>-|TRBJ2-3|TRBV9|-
TGTGCCAGCAGCATCATGGGGCACGGGTCCACAGATACGCAGTATTTT
CASSIMGHGSTDTQYF
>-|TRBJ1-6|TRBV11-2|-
TGTGCCAGCAGCTTACCGGGATATTCACCCCTCCACTTT
CASSLPGYSPLHF
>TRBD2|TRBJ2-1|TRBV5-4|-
TGTGCCAGCAGCTACGGGGGTCCGACTAGCGGGACCTACAATGAGCAGTTCTTC
CASSYGGPTSGTYNEQFF
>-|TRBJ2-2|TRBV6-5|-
TGTGCCAGCAGTTACAAGGGGGACACCGGGGAGCTGTTTTTT
CASSYKGDTGELFF
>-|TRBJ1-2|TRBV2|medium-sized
TGTGCCAGCAGTGGGGAGACCCAGCCGATAGCTTTGGGGTATGGCTACACCTTC
CASSGETQPIALGYGYTF
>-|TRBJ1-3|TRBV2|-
TGTGCCAGCAGCTACAGGGTTCAAGCTCTTGCTAGCTCTGGAAACACCATATATTTT
CASSYRVQALASSGNTIYF
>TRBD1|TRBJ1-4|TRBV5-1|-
TGCGCCAGCAGCCCCAGGGGGCAAGAAAAACTGTTTTTT
CASSPRGQEKLFF
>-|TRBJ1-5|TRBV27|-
TGTGCCAGCAGTCCCGGTGGTTTGAGCAATCAGCCCCAGCATTTT
CASSPGGLSNQPQHF
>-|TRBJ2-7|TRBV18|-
TGTGCCAGCTCACCACCACACGGGAGCTCCTACGAGCAGTACTTC
CASSPPHGSSYEQYF
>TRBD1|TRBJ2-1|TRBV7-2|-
TGTGCCAGCAGCTTAGAGGGGGCGTCCTACAATGAGCAGTTCTTC
CASSLEGASYNEQFF
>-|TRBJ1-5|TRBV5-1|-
TGCGCCAGCAGCTTGGACGGGGTAGGAAATCAGCCCCAGCATTTT
CASSLDGVGNQPQHF
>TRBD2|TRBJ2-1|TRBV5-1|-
TGCGCCAGCAGCTTAGAGAGCGGGAGTCATGAGCAGTTCTTC
CASSLESGSHEQFF
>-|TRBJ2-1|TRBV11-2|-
TGTGCCAGCAGCTTAAATCTAGGCGGCAATGAGCAGTTCTTC
CASSLNLGGNEQFF